This TCR beta chain is from a study of technical replicates of blood from a few donors. Produced via immunoSEQ multiplex PCR; TCRdb's table is partial and in-frame only. The table includes roughly 80,000 clones, 94% detected once. V lost 3 bases and J 2 bases, leaving 23 bases between the germline ends. This CDR3 has 18 residues. Germline V gene data show CDR1 as SGHVS and CDR2 as FQNEAQ. The chain uses TRBV7-8 and TRBJ2-7; TRBD2 might be the D (6 bases). The sequencing input was T cells isolated from PBMCs. The source is a human donor in good health. The CDR3 spells CASSFHSGRTPSPYEQYF. The CDR3 nucleotides read TGTGCCAGCAGCTTCCATAGCGGAAGGACCCCCTCCCCCTACGAGCAGTACTTC.